This T cell receptor beta chain was sequenced during a study of early T cells in non-severe SARS-CoV-2 infection. Study as a whole: From unsorted whole blood, bulk RNA was sequenced, and the chains remained unpaired.

Comments on this clonotype: A much larger clonotype is one base distant, so this may be a read error. In this CDR3 the conserved last residue, phenylalanine or tryptophan, is missing, so a read error is likely.

This CDR3 spans 12 amino acids. Trimming removed 7 bases at V and 6 bases at J, with 12 bases between. Germline V gene data show CDR1 as SQVTM and CDR2 as ANQGSEA. Each CDR3 protein is one row after TCRdb ran MiXCR on the 5' RACE reads. The table includes more than 50,000 distinct CDR3 sequences, approximately 12% detected once. The chain links TRBV29-1 to TRBJ2-2; D is unclear. The sequence was obtained from an adult who was a healthcare worker with PCR-confirmed SARS-CoV-2 infection or an uninfected control (not recorded which). The source material was whole blood. The CDR3 here is CSARGGAGELFV. The CDR3 DNA sequence: TGCAGCGCCCGAGGCGGTGCCGGGGAGCTGTTTGTT.